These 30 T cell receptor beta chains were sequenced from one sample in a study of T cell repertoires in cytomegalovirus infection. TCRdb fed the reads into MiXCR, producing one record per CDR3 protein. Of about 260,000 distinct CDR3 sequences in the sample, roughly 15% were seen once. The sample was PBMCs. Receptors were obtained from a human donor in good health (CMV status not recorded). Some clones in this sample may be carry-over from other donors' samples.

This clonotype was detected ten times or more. The CDR3 nucleotides read TGTGCCAGCAGCTTACAGGGACAGGGCTCCTACAATGAGCAGTTCTTC. The encoded protein is CASSLQGQGSYNEQFF. This chain joins TRBV7-2 and TRBJ2-1; 9 nucleotides agree with TRBD1. This CDR3 has 16 residues. V lost 2 bases, J lost 0 bases, and 2 bases stayed unmatched. The germline gives CDR1 SGHTA, CDR2 FQGNSA.

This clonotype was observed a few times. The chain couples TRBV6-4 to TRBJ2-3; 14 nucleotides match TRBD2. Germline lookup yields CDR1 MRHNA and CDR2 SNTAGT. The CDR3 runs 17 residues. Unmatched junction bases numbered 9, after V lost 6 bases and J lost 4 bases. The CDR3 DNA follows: TGTGCCAGCAGCAGATCTGGACTAGCGGGAGGAGCAGATACGCAGTATTTT. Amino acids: CASSRSGLAGGADTQYF.

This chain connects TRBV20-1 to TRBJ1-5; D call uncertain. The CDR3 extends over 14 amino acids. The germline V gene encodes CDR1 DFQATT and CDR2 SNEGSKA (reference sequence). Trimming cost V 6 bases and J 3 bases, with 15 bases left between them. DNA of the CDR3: TGCAGTGCCCGTGGGCAGTCGAACAATCAGCCCCAGCATTTT. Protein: CSARGQSNNQPQHF.

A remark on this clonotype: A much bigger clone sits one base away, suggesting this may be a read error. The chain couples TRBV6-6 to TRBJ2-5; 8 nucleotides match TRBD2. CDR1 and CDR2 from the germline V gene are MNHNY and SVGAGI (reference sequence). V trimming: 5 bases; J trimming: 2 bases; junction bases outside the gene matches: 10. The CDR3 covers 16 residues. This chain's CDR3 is CASSASIGGGQETQYF. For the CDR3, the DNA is TGTGCCAGCAGTGCATCTATCGGGGGGGGTCAAGAGACCCAGTACTTC.

In DNA, the CDR3 is TGCAGTGCCCACGGGGCCCACACTGAAGCTTTCTTT. Translation gives CSAHGAHTEAFF. The V gene is TRBV20-1, the J gene TRBJ1-1; possibly TRBD1 for D (5 bases). Trimming cost V 6 bases and J 3 bases, with 11 bases left between them. CDR1 DFQATT and CDR2 SNEGSKA come from the germline V gene (reference sequence). The CDR3 sequence is 12 residues long.

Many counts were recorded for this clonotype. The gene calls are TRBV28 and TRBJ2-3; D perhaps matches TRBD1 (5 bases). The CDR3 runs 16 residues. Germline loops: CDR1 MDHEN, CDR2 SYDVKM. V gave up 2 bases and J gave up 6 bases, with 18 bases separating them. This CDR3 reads CASSLAGSMAEDTQYF. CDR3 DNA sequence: TGTGCCAGCAGTTTAGCAGGGTCCATGGCTGAGGATACGCAGTATTTT. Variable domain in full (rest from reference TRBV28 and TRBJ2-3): DVKVTQSSRYLVKRTGEKVFLECVQDMDHENMFWYRQDPGLGLRLIYFSYDVKMKEKGDIPEGYSVSREKKERFSLILESASTNQTSMYLCASSLAGSMAEDTQYFGPGTRLTVL.

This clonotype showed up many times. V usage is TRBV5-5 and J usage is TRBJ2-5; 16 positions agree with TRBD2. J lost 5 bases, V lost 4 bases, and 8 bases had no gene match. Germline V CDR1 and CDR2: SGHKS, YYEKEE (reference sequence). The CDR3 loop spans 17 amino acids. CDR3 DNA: TGTGCCAGCAGCCTAGGGACTAGCGGGGGGGCCAAGGAGACCCAGTACTTC. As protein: CASSLGTSGGAKETQYF.

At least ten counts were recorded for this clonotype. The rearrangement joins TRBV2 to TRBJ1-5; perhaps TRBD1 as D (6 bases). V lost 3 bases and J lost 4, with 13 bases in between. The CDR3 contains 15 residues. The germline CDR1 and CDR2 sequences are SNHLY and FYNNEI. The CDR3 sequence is CASSDVGTLNQPQHF. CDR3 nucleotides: TGTGCCAGCAGTGACGTAGGGACACTAAATCAGCCCCAGCATTTT.

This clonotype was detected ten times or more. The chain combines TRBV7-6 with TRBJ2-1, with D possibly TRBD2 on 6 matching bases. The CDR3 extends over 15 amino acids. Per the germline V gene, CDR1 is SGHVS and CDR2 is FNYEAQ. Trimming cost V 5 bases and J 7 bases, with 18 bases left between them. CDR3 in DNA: TGTGCCAGCAGCCCCAGAGGGGCGGGGACGAATGAGCAGTTCTTC. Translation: CASSPRGAGTNEQFF.

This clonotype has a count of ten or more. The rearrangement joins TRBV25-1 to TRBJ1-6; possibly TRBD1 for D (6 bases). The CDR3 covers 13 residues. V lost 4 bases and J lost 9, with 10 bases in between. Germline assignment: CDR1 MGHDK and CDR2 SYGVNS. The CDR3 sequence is CASSVGGTSPLHF. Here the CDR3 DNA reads TGTGCCAGCAGTGTTGGGGGCACTTCACCCCTCCACTTT.

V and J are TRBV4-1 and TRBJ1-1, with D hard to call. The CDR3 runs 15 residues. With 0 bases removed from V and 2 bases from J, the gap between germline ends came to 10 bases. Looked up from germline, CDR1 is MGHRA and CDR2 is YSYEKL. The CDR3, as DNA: TGCGCCAGCAGCCAAGAGCGCGCGTTCAACACTGAAGCTTTCTTT. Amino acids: CASSQERAFNTEAFF.

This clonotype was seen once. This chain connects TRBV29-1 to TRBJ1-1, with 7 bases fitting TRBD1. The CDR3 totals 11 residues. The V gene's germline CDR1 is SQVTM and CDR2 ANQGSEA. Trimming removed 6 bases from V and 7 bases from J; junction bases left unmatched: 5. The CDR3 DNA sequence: TGCAGCGTCGTAACAGGGGTTGAAGCTTTCTTT. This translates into CSVVTGVEAFF. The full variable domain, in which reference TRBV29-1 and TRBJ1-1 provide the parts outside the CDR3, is SAVISQKPSRDICQRGTSLTIQCQVDSQVTMMFWYRQQPGQSLTLIATANQGSEATYESGFVIDKFPISRPNLTFSTLTVSNMSPEDSSIYLCSVVTGVEAFFGQGTRLTVV.

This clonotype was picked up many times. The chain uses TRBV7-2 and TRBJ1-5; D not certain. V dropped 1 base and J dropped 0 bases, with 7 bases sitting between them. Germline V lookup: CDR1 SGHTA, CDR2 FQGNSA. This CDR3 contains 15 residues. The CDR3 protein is CASSLGHLSNQPQHF. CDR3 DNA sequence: TGTGCCAGCAGCTTAGGGCATCTTAGCAATCAGCCCCAGCATTTT.

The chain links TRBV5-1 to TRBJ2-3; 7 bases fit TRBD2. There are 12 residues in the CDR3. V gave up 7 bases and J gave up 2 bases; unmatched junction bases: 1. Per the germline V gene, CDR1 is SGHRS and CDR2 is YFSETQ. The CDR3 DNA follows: TGCGCCAGCCGGGACTACACAGATACGCAGTATTTT. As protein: CASRDYTDTQYF.

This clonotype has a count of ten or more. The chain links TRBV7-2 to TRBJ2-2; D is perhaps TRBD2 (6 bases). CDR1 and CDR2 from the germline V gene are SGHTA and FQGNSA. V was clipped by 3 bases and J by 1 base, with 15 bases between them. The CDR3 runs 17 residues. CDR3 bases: TGTGCCAGCAGCTTGGGACCCGGCGGGGTGAACACCGGGGAGCTGTTTTTT. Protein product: CASSLGPGGVNTGELFF.

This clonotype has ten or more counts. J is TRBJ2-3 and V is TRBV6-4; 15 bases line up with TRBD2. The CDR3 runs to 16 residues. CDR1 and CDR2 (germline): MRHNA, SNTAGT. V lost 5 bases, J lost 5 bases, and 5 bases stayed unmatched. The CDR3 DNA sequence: TGTGCCAGCAGTCCCGGGACTAGCGGGGGGCAAGATACGCAGTATTTT. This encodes CASSPGTSGGQDTQYF.

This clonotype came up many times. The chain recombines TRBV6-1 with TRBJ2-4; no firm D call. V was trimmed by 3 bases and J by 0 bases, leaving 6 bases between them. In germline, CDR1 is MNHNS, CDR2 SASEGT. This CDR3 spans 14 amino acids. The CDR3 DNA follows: TGTGCCAGCAGTGAGGGTCTAGCCAAAAACATTCAGTACTTC. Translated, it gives CASSEGLAKNIQYF.

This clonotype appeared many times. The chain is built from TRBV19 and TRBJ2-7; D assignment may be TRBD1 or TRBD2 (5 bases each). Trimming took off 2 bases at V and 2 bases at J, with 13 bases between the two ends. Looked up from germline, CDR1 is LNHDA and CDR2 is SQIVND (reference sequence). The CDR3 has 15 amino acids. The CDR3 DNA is TGTGCCAGTAGTATACAACTGAGGGGTACCTACGAGCAGTACTTC. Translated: CASSIQLRGTYEQYF.

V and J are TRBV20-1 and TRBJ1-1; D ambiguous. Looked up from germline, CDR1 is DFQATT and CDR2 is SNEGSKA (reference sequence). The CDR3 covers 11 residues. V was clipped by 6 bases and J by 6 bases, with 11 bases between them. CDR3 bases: TGCAGTGCCAGATGGGGAGCTGAAGCTTTCTTT. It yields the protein CSARWGAEAFF.

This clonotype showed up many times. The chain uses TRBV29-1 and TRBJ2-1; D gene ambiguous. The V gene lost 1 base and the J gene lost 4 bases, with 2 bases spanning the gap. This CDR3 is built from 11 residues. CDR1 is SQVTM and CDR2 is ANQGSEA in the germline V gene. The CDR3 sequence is CSVEGYNEQFF. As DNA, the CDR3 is TGCAGCGTTGAAGGATACAATGAGCAGTTCTTC.

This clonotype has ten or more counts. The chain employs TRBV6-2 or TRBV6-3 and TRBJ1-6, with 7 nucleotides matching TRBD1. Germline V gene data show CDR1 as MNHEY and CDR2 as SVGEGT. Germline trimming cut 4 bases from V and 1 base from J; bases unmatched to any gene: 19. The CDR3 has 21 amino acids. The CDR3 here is CASSFFYIATGKGSYNSPLHF. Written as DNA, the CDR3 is TGTGCCAGCAGTTTCTTCTATATTGCGACAGGGAAAGGGTCCTATAATTCACCCCTCCACTTT.

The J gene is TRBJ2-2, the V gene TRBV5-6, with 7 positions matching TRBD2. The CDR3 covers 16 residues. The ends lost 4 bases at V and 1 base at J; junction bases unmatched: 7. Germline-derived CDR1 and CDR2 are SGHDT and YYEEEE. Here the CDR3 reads CASSPGRGRNTGELFF. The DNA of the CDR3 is TGTGCCAGCAGCCCTGGGAGGGGAAGGAACACCGGGGAGCTGTTTTTT.

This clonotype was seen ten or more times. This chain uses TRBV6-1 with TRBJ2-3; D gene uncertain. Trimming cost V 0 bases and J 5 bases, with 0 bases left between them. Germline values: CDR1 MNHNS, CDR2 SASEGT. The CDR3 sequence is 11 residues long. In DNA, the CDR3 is TGTGCCAGCAGTGAAGCAGATACGCAGTATTTT. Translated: CASSEADTQYF.

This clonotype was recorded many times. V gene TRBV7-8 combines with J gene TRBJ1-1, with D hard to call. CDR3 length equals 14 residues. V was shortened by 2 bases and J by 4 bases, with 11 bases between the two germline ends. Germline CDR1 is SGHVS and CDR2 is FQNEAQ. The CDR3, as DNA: TGTGCCAGCAGCTTATACGCGGAGGGCACTGAAGCTTTCTTT. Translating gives CASSLYAEGTEAFF.

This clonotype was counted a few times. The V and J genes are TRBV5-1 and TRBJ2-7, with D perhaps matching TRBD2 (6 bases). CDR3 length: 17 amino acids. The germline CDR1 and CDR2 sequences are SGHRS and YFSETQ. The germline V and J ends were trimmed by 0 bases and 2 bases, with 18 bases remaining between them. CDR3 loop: CASSLGLRGTVAYEQYF. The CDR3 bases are TGCGCCAGCAGCTTGGGCCTACGGGGGACGGTGGCCTACGAGCAGTACTTC.

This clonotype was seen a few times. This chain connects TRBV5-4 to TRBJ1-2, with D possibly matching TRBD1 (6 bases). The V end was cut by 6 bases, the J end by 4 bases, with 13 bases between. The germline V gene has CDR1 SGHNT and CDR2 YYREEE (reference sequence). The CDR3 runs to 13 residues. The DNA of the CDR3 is TGTGCCAGCAACCCGGACAGAGGCTATGGCTACACCTTC. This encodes CASNPDRGYGYTF.

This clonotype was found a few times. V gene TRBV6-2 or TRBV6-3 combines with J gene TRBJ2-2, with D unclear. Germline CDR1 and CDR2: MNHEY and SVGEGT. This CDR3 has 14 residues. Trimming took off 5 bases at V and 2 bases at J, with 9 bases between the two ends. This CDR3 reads CASSTNENTGELFF. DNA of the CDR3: TGTGCCAGCAGTACGAATGAAAACACCGGGGAGCTGTTTTTT.

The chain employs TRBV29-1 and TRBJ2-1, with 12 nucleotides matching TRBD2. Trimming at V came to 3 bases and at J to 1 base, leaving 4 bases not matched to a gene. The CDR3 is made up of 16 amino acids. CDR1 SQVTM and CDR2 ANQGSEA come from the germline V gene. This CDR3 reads CSVEGGTSGSYNEQFF. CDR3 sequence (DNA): TGCAGCGTTGAGGGGGGGACTAGCGGGTCCTACAATGAGCAGTTCTTC.

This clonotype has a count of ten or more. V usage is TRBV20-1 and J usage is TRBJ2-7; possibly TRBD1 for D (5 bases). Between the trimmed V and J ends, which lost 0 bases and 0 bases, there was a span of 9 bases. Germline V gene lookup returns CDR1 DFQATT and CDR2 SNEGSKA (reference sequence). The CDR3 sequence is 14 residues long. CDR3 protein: CSARDHQGSYEQYF. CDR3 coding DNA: TGCAGTGCTAGAGATCACCAGGGCTCCTACGAGCAGTACTTC.

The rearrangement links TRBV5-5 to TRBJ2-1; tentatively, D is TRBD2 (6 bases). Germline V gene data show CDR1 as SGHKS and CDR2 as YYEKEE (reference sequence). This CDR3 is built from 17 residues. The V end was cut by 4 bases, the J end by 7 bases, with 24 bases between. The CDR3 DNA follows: TGTGCCAGCAGCCTCAATCACGGGGGACTTGTTGGGAATGAGCAGTTCTTC. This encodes CASSLNHGGLVGNEQFF.